This TCR beta chain was retrieved from a study of CD8 T cells in Susac syndrome. With random hexamers, roughly 0.45 to 1 ug RNA was reverse transcribed. MiXCR, run by TCRdb on the immunoSEQ multiplex PCR reads, gives a single entry per CDR3 protein. The table lists roughly 150,000 distinct CDR3 sequences, about 94% of them singletons. Trimming took 4 bases from V and 0 from J, leaving 18 bases between them. The CDR3 is made up of 17 amino acids. Germline V gives CDR1 SNHLY, CDR2 FYNNEI. This receptor was obtained from a human donor with multiple sclerosis. Sequencing used CD8+ T cells from PBMCs. The V and J genes are TRBV2 and TRBJ1-1; no firm D call. The CDR3 nucleotides are TGTGCCAGCAGTGGAATAGCTGGTGAAGCCATGAACACTGAAGCTTTCTTT. Its protein product is CASSGIAGEAMNTEAFF.